The text below deals with one TCR beta chain. The antigen remains unidentified. CDR3 length: 11 residues. With 6 bases removed from V and 6 bases from J, the gap between germline ends came to 9 bases. Per germline, CDR1 MNHEY and CDR2 SVGEGT. This sample stems from a study of T-cell memory formation after mild COVID-19. Study conclusions and caveats: Contracting CD4+ clones lay largely in CM and EM, with CD8+ ones residing in EMRA.

Sample barcodes and UMIs were carried by the TCR alpha and TCR beta cDNA libraries that 5'RACE generated with constant-segment primers. TCRdb re-called the 5' RACE reads through MiXCR, storing one row per CDR3 protein. The profile shows a few hundred thousand distinct CDR3 sequences, approximately 22% of them singletons. The clonotype originates from a man aged 18 to 30 who had mild COVID-19 (a few samples of this study predate the infection). Cell type and time point are not known. Sequenced input: PBMCs or a T cell subset sorted from them (not recorded which). The chain uses TRBV6-2 or TRBV6-3 and TRBJ2-7; tentative D call: TRBD1 (6 bases). CDR3 DNA sequence: TGTGCCAGCAGCGGGACACTCGAGCAGTACTTC. This codes for CASSGTLEQYF.